The next 16 T cell receptor beta chains were all read from a single sample in a study of brain T cells in children with intractable seizures. The method was immunoSEQ multiplex PCR; TCRdb's version includes in-frame clones alone and lacks a portion of them. The top ten clones hold 0.3% to 0.4% of a sample with approximately 60,000 clones, 90% to 96% of them seen once. The sample consisted of peripheral blood, taken at surgery. Every receptor here comes from a boy under three years old with focal cortical dysplasia and intractable seizures.

The chain couples TRBV4-1 to TRBJ2-5; D possibly uses TRBD1 or TRBD2 (6 bases each). Per germline, CDR1 MGHRA and CDR2 YSYEKL. The CDR3 spans 17 residues. V lost 3 bases to trimming and J lost 1 base, with 18 bases between them. CDR3 nucleotides: TGCGCCAGCAGCCACTACGGTGGGGGGACATCCCAAGAGACCCAGTACTTC. Amino acids: CASSHYGGGTSQETQYF.

The chain employs TRBV27 and TRBJ2-5; 10 nucleotides align to TRBD1. Germline V lookup: CDR1 MNHEY, CDR2 SMNVEV (reference sequence). The junction had 3 bases not matched to a gene; V was cut back by 5 bases and J by 3 bases. The CDR3 loop spans 14 amino acids. CDR3 nucleotides: TGTGCCAGCAGTGGGACAGGGGCGGAAGAGACCCAGTACTTC. As protein: CASSGTGAEETQYF.

The J gene is TRBJ1-2, the V gene TRBV6-1; the match to TRBD1 covers 10 bases. This CDR3 is built from 18 residues. Germline lookup yields CDR1 MNHNS and CDR2 SASEGT. Trimming cost V 4 bases and J 2 bases; bases outside gene matches: 13. This CDR3 reads CASSGTGTGETFNYGYTF. The CDR3 DNA reads as TGTGCCAGCAGTGGGACGGGGACAGGGGAGACCTTCAACTATGGCTACACCTTC.

The chain links TRBV20-1 to TRBJ2-3; possibly TRBD2 for D (6 bases). The CDR3 spans 16 residues. From germline, CDR1 is DFQATT and CDR2 SNEGSKA (reference sequence). Between the trimmed V and J ends, which lost 3 bases and 0 bases, there was a span of 16 bases. The CDR3 DNA reads TGCAGTGCTAGTAGATTTAGCGGAACTAGCACAGATACGCAGTATTTT. Protein: CSASRFSGTSTDTQYF.

The genes are TRBV2 and TRBJ1-2; D possibly corresponds to TRBD1 (5 bases). The V and J ends lost 6 bases and 3 bases respectively, with 23 bases between them. CDR3 length: 17 amino acids. Germline lookup yields CDR1 SNHLY and CDR2 FYNNEI. The CDR3 DNA reads as TGTGCCAGCAGACTAAGCGAGGAGGGGTGGATTCACTATGGCTACACCTTC. Protein: CASRLSEEGWIHYGYTF.

This chain links TRBV28 with TRBJ2-7; 16 nucleotides align to TRBD2. The ends lost 5 bases at V and 5 bases at J; junction bases unmatched: 12. Germline values: CDR1 MDHEN, CDR2 SYDVKM. The CDR3 has 18 residues. The CDR3 DNA reads as TGTGCCAGCAGTCCCCTCGGGACTAGCGGGAGGGGTTCCCACGAGCAGTACTTC. Translation: CASSPLGTSGRGSHEQYF.

The CDR3 reads CASSARSGGASYEQYF. The CDR3 bases are TGTGCCAGCAGCGCGAGGAGCGGGGGGGCCTCGTACGAGCAGTACTTC. The gene calls are TRBV9 and TRBJ2-7, with 10 bases aligning to TRBD2. There are 16 residues in the CDR3. CDR1 and CDR2 (germline): SGDLS, YYNGEE. The V and J ends lost 3 bases and 4 bases, in that order; junction bases with no gene match: 10.

This clone was observed a single time. The chain combines TRBV5-8 with TRBJ1-3; D perhaps matches TRBD1 (5 bases). V was cut by 2 bases and J by 0 bases, with 15 bases left in between. This CDR3 contains 17 residues. CDR1 is SGHTS, CDR2 YDEGEE, per germline. CDR3 DNA: TGTGCCAGCAGCTTCCTCCGGGACGGATACTCTGGAAACACCATATATTTT. This codes for CASSFLRDGYSGNTIYF.

A single count supports this clone. The chain links TRBV20-1 to TRBJ2-3; TRBD1 matches at 9 bases. V was clipped by 3 bases and J by 7 bases; unmatched bases: 14. Germline V gene lookup returns CDR1 DFQATT and CDR2 SNEGSKA (reference sequence). The length of the CDR3 is 16 residues. CDR3 in amino acids: CSASRDRAGYRYTQYF. For the CDR3, the DNA is TGCAGTGCTAGTAGGGACAGGGCGGGGTACCGATATACGCAGTATTTT.

This clone was seen only a few times. The chain has TRBV5-1 and TRBJ2-7; 12 positions match TRBD1. Germline loops: CDR1 SGHRS, CDR2 YFSETQ. V trimming: 0 bases; J trimming: 2 bases; junction bases outside the gene matches: 3. This CDR3 has 16 amino acids. CDR3 in DNA: TGCGCCAGCAGCTTGGGAGGGACAGGGGGCGCCTACGAGCAGTACTTC. Translation gives CASSLGGTGGAYEQYF.

This chain uses TRBV6-5 with TRBJ2-1, with unresolved D. This CDR3 has 12 residues. V was pared by 6 bases and J by 0 bases, with 3 bases between. Germline V gene sequence: CDR1 MNHEY, CDR2 SVGAGI. The CDR3 DNA follows: TGTGCCAGCAGGAGCTCCTACAATGAGCAGTTCTTC. It is translated as CASRSSYNEQFF.

J is TRBJ2-3 and V is TRBV11-2, with 9 bases lining up with TRBD2. V gave up 3 bases and J gave up 2 bases; unmatched junction bases: 3. The CDR3 runs 15 residues. Germline V gene lookup returns CDR1 SGHAT and CDR2 FQNNGV. CDR3: CASSFSGRFTDTQYF. The CDR3 DNA follows: TGTGCCAGCAGCTTTAGCGGGAGATTCACAGATACGCAGTATTTT.

This clone was seen just once. The chain employs TRBV10-2 and TRBJ2-1; D uncertain. This CDR3 is built from 15 residues. Germline V CDR1 and CDR2: WSHSY, SAAADI. V shed 10 bases and J shed 6 bases, with 22 bases lying between them. The CDR3 is CATKIQIIDLNEQFF. CDR3 DNA sequence: TGCGCCACGAAAATACAGATCATCGATCTCAATGAGCAGTTCTTC.

The V and J genes are TRBV3-1 (or the pseudogene TRBV3-2) and TRBJ1-4, with D unresolved. The CDR3 spans 16 residues. The V gene lost 7 bases and the J gene lost 11 bases, with 26 bases spanning the gap. Germline lookup yields CDR1 LGHDT and CDR2 YNNKEL (reference sequence). Here the CDR3 DNA reads TGTGCCAGCACCCCCGGAGGTATCGTGGAGAGGCGGAAACTGTTTTTT. Amino acids: CASTPGGIVERRKLFF.

The rearrangement joins TRBV21-1 to TRBJ1-1. TRBV21-1 has pseudogene status. This CDR3 is built from 16 residues. The CDR3 loop reads CASSKEGGALNTEAFF. The DNA for the CDR3 is TGTGCCAGCAGCAAAGAGGGGGGAGCCCTGAACACTGAAGCTTTCTTT.

This chain joins TRBV5-8 and TRBJ2-7, with D possibly being TRBD2 (7 bases). Germline loops: CDR1 SGHTS, CDR2 YDEGEE. V lost 4 bases and J lost 4, with 21 bases in between. This CDR3 comprises 16 residues. The CDR3 region is CASSPRTGRGFYEQYF. The CDR3 DNA reads as TGTGCCAGCAGCCCACGAACAGGGAGGGGTTTTTACGAGCAGTACTTC.